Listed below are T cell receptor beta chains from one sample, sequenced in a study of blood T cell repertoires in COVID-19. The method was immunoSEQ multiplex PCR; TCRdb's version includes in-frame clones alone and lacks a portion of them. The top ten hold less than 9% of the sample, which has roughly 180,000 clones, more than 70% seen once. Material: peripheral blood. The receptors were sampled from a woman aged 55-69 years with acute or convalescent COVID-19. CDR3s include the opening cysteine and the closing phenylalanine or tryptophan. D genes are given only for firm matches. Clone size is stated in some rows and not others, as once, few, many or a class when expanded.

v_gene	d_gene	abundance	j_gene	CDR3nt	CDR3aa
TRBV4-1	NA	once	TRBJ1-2	TGCGCCAGCAGCCGCCGACAGGACTATGGCTACACCTTC	CASSRRQDYGYTF
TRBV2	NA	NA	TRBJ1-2	TGTGCCAGTCGGATAGACTCAGCTAACTATGGCTACACCTTC	CASRIDSANYGYTF
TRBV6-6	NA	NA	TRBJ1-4	TGTGCCAGCAGTAATCAGGGGAGCAGAACTAATGAAAAACTGTTTTTT	CASSNQGSRTNEKLFF
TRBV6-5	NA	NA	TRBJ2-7	TGTGCCAGCAGTTACTATATGGAGGGCGAGCAGTACTTC	CASSYYMEGEQYF
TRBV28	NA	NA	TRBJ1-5	TGTGCCAGCACATGGAGGGGCAATCAGCCCCAGCATTTT	CASTWRGNQPQHF
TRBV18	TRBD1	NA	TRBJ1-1	TGTGCCAGCTCACCCCCCGGACAGGGTACGGGGGAAGCTTTCTTT	CASSPPGQGTGEAFF
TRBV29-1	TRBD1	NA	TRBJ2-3	TGCAGCTTCGGACAGGGAATCGGCAGCGGCGCAGATACGCAGTATTTT	CSFGQGIGSGADTQYF
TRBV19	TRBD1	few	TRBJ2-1	TGTGCCAGTAGTCCCCCACCGGGACAGTTTCACAATGAGCAGTTCTTC	CASSPPPGQFHNEQFF
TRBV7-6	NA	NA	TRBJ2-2	TGTGCCAGCAGCTTAAGCAACACCGGGGAGCTGTTTTTT	CASSLSNTGELFF
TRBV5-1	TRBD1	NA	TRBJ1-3	TGCGCCAGCAGCGCGTCCGCGGGACAGTCCGCCTCGTGGGGAAACACCATATATTTT	CASSASAGQSASWGNTIYF
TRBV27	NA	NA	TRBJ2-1	TGTGCCAGCAGTTCCCTAGAGGACTCGCATGAGCAGTTCTTC	CASSSLEDSHEQFF
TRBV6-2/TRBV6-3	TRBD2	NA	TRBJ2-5	TGTGCCAGCAGTTATGTTAGCGGGAGGGTCGAGGAGACCCAGTACTTC	CASSYVSGRVEETQYF
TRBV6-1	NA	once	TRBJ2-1	TGTGCCAGCAGTGGTCTAGCGACCTCCTACAATGAGCAGTTCTTC	CASSGLATSYNEQFF
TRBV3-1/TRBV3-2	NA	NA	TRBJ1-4	TGTGCCAGCAGAGACACAGGGAGAAAACTGTTTTTT	CASRDTGRKLFF
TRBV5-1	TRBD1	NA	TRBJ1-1	TGCGCCAGCAGCCCCGGGACAGGGGGGTTGAACACTGAAGCTTTCTTT	CASSPGTGGLNTEAFF
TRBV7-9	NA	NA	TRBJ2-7	TGTGCCAGCAGCTATAACTCCTACGAGCAGTACTTC	CASSYNSYEQYF
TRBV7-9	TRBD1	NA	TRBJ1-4	TGTGCCAGCACCAGGGGGCTTGGTGAAAAACTGTTTTTT	CASTRGLGEKLFF
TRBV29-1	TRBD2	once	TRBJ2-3	TGCAGCAAGGGTATAGGGCTAGCGGGAGTAGGGGGCACAGATACGCAGTATTTT	CSKGIGLAGVGGTDTQYF
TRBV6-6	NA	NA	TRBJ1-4	TGTGCCAGCAGGTACCTATACAGGGAAGGGAGTGGAGAACTGTTTTTT	CASRYLYREGSGELFF
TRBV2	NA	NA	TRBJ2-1	TGTGCCAGCAAGGGAAGGGCAGCCTCTATGGAGGGGCAGTTCTTC	CASKGRAASMEGQFF
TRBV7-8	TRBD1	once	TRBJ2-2	TGTGCCAGCAGCTTACGCCAAAATTCCGGGACAGTGAACACCGGGGAGCTGTTTTTT	CASSLRQNSGTVNTGELFF
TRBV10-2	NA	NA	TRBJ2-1	TGCGCCAGCAGTGAGTTCTCCTTCGTCGCTAGTTCGCACAATGAGCAGTTCTTC	CASSEFSFVASSHNEQFF